The 25 T cell receptor beta chains below come from one sample, sequenced in a study of persistence of HIV-infected CD4 T cells. The antigens of these receptors remain unknown. This was the immunoSEQ version 4 assay in survey mode. The repertoire was sequenced with immunoSEQ multiplex PCR; TCRdb's copy has only in-frame clones and lacks some. This table has about 20,000 clones, 50% to 70% appearing once. Cells were stimulated with overlapping HIV-1 Gag 15-mer peptides. CD4+ T cells upregulating both CD40 ligand and CD69 were sorted as responding cells. The input for sequencing was CD4+ T cells sorted from PBMCs after approximately 20-hour stimulation, taken from a patient who received antiretroviral therapy. These receptors were collected from an adult woman with HIV who was CMV-seropositive.

J is TRBJ2-7 and V is TRBV5-4; tentatively, D is TRBD2 (6 bases). CDR3 length equals 14 residues. Germline CDR1 reads SGHNT; CDR2 reads YYREEE (reference sequence). V lost 6 bases and J 3 bases, leaving 16 bases between the germline ends. In nucleotides, the CDR3 is TGTGCCAGCAACCTCCGGGGGAGAAGCTACGAGCAGTACTTC. This sequence encodes CASNLRGRSYEQYF.

This clone showed up just a few times. The chain carries TRBV27 and TRBJ1-5; 7 bases match TRBD1. Germline assignment: CDR1 MNHEY and CDR2 SMNVEV (reference sequence). There are 16 residues in the CDR3. J gave up 2 bases and V 5 bases, and 9 bases lay outside the gene matches. The CDR3 spells CASSSYRGSGNQPQHF. CDR3 nucleotides: TGTGCCAGCAGTAGCTACAGGGGTTCTGGCAATCAGCCCCAGCATTTT.

To note about this clone: Other DNA variants within this sample encode the same CDR3. As DNA, the CDR3 is TGTGCCAGCAGCCGAGGGGACAGGGACACTGAAGCTTTCTTT. Protein: CASSRGDRDTEAFF. The chain joins TRBV3-1 (or the pseudogene TRBV3-2) to TRBJ1-1, with 9 bases fitting TRBD1. Germline V gene sequence: CDR1 LGHDT, CDR2 YNNKEL (reference sequence). The CDR3 totals 14 residues. Trimming cost V 4 bases and J 3 bases; bases outside gene matches: 3.

V and J are TRBV3-1 (or the pseudogene TRBV3-2) and TRBJ2-1, with D possibly TRBD2 on 5 matching bases. Looked up from germline, CDR1 is LGHDT and CDR2 is YNNKEL (reference sequence). The CDR3 has 17 residues. Deletions cut 4 bases from V and 4 bases from J, with 20 bases between. The CDR3 is CASSLAPLSGEYNEQFF. The CDR3 DNA is TGTGCCAGCAGCCTCGCCCCCCTCAGCGGAGAGTACAATGAGCAGTTCTTC.

The J gene is TRBJ1-5, the V gene TRBV19; D is perhaps TRBD1 (6 bases). The CDR3 spans 16 residues. Trimming took off 5 bases at V and 0 bases at J, with 14 bases between the two ends. Germline lookup yields CDR1 LNHDA and CDR2 SQIVND (reference sequence). CDR3 sequence reads: CASSGETGSSNQPQHF. The CDR3 bases are TGTGCCAGTAGTGGGGAGACAGGTTCTAGCAATCAGCCCCAGCATTTT.

The rearrangement joins TRBV29-1 to TRBJ1-1; D uncertain. Trimming cost V 7 bases and J 0 bases, with 12 bases left between them. Germline values: CDR1 SQVTM, CDR2 ANQGSEA. CDR3 size: 13 residues. DNA for the CDR3: TGCAGCGGAGGTTTCGGAATGAACACTGAAGCTTTCTTT. It codes for CSGGFGMNTEAFF.

This chain's CDR3 is CATSASIAGGLSEQFF. DNA of the CDR3: TGTGCCACCAGTGCGTCAATAGCGGGGGGGCTTTCTGAGCAGTTCTTC. V usage is TRBV24-1 and J usage is TRBJ2-1; 11 nucleotides agree with TRBD2. The CDR3 loop spans 16 amino acids. Germline V gene lookup returns CDR1 KGHDR and CDR2 SFDVKD. Unmatched junction bases numbered 11, after V lost 5 bases and J lost 9 bases.

This chain links TRBV7-9 with TRBJ2-5, with D tentatively TRBD1 or TRBD2 (6 bases each). The V gene's germline CDR1 is SEHNR and CDR2 FQNEAQ (reference sequence). The CDR3 runs to 15 residues. The V end was cut by 6 bases, the J end by 5 bases, with 19 bases between. The CDR3 DNA is TGTGCCAGCAGTCCGGGGGCCTCCCAGTGGGAGACCCAGTACTTC. This codes for CASSPGASQWETQYF.

Judged by abundance, this clone is medium-sized. Other DNA sequences in this specimen translate into the identical CDR3. This chain connects TRBV20-1 to TRBJ2-7; 7 nucleotides agree with TRBD1. Trimming at V came to 3 bases and at J to 3 bases, leaving 2 bases not matched to a gene. CDR1 and CDR2 (germline): DFQATT, SNEGSKA (reference sequence). The CDR3 is made up of 12 amino acids. This CDR3 is CSASSGGYEQYV. The CDR3, as DNA: TGCAGTGCTAGTTCAGGGGGCTACGAGCAGTACGTC.

This clone was counted between two and nine times. This chain connects TRBV2 to TRBJ2-7, with D maybe TRBD2 (5 bases). Trimming took off 7 bases at V and 10 bases at J, with 14 bases between the two ends. Germline values: CDR1 SNHLY, CDR2 FYNNEI. The CDR3 runs 11 residues. This CDR3 is CASTVEGIQYV. In nucleotides, the CDR3 is TGTGCCAGCACGGTAGAGGGTATTCAGTACGTC.

CDR3 DNA sequence: TGTGCCAGTAGTATAAGGGCAGCTCCTATGGGCCATCAGCCCCAGCATTTT. Its translation is CASSIRAAPMGHQPQHF. The chain has TRBV19 and TRBJ1-5; D gene uncertain. V was pared by 2 bases and J by 5 bases, with 19 bases between. CDR1 is LNHDA, CDR2 SQIVND, per germline (reference sequence). The CDR3 totals 17 residues. The entire variable domain, with the rest obtained from reference TRBV19 and TRBJ1-5, is as follows: DGGITQSPKYLFRKEGQNVTLSCEQNLNHDAMYWYRQDPGQGLRLIYYSQIVNDFQKGDIAEGYSVSREKKESFPLTVTSAQKNPTAFYLCASSIRAAPMGHQPQHFGDGTRLSIL.

This clone has only a few counts. J is TRBJ2-2 and V is TRBV7-8; tentative D call: TRBD2 (5 bases). V was trimmed by 5 bases and J by 4 bases, leaving 17 bases between them. CDR1 and CDR2 (germline): SGHVS, FQNEAQ. The CDR3 contains 16 residues. CDR3 loop: CASSPLAVGLTGELFF. As DNA, the CDR3 is TGTGCCAGCAGCCCCCTAGCCGTCGGGCTCACCGGGGAGCTGTTTTTT.

This clone is medium-sized in the sample. The chain carries TRBV6-1 and TRBJ1-2; no definite D call. This CDR3 spans 13 amino acids. Germline V gives CDR1 MNHNS, CDR2 SASEGT. V gave up 2 bases and J gave up 8 bases, with 12 bases separating them. The CDR3 nucleotides are TGTGCCAGCAGTGAATCGGTAAACCGAGGCTACACCTTC. Its translation: CASSESVNRGYTF.

This rearrangement joins TRBV14 to TRBJ1-1; unclear D gene. With 1 base removed from V and 2 bases from J, the gap between germline ends came to 5 bases. The CDR3 totals 13 residues. Germline V gives CDR1 SGHDN, CDR2 FVKESK. CDR3 loop: CASSQGRNTEAFF. CDR3 nucleotides: TGTGCCAGCAGCCAAGGACGAAACACTGAAGCTTTCTTT.

This chain uses TRBV2 with TRBJ2-1; possibly TRBD1 for D (6 bases). This CDR3 comprises 13 residues. Trimming removed 6 bases from V and 6 bases from J, with 12 bases in between. Germline CDR1 SNHLY, CDR2 FYNNEI. The CDR3 region has the DNA TGTGCCAGCAGCCTTAACAGGGTCAATGAGCAGTTCTTC. Protein: CASSLNRVNEQFF. Full variable domain (remainder filled in from reference TRBV2 and TRBJ2-1): EPEVTQTPSHQVTQMGQEVILRCVPISNHLYFYWYRQILGQKVEFLVSFYNNEISEKSEIFDDQFSVERPDGSNFTLKIRSTKLEDSAMYFCASSLNRVNEQFFGPGTRLTVL.

V and J are TRBV5-8 and TRBJ2-7; 7 nucleotides agree with TRBD2. V gave up 7 bases and J gave up 0 bases; unmatched junction bases: 19. The length of the CDR3 is 18 residues. Germline values: CDR1 SGHTS, CDR2 YDEGEE. Here the CDR3 DNA reads TGTGCCAGCGTCCGACTCGGGGGGTCCCTATCGAGCTCCTACGAGCAGTACTTC. It yields the protein CASVRLGGSLSSSYEQYF.

The chain joins TRBV29-1 to TRBJ1-3; no clear D gene. The CDR3 is made up of 13 amino acids. Deletions cut 4 bases from V and 1 base from J, with 8 bases between. Germline CDR1 is SQVTM and CDR2 is ANQGSEA. The CDR3 coding sequence is TGCAGCGTTGGAGGCAGTTCTGGAAACACCATATATTTT. This codes for CSVGGSSGNTIYF.

The chain is built from TRBV6-1 and TRBJ2-1; D possibly matches TRBD1 or TRBD2 (6 bases each). This CDR3 is built from 15 residues. Germline values: CDR1 MNHNS, CDR2 SASEGT. V gave up 0 bases and J gave up 7 bases, with 13 bases separating them. The CDR3: CASSEATGAGNEQFF. CDR3 bases: TGTGCCAGCAGTGAAGCTACGGGGGCGGGGAATGAGCAGTTCTTC.

The chain has TRBV3-1 (or the pseudogene TRBV3-2) and TRBJ1-6, with a tentative D call TRBD1 (6 bases). V lost 4 bases, J lost 14 bases, and 15 bases lay in between. The CDR3 extends over 13 amino acids. Germline-derived CDR1 and CDR2 are LGHDT and YNNKEL (reference sequence). The DNA for the CDR3 is TGTGCCAGCAGCCGTGGAGGGGGGGGGTCCCTCCACTTT. Protein product: CASSRGGGGSLHF.

In its sample, this clone was seen once. CDR3 in amino acids: CASSPGRRELFF. The CDR3 DNA reads as TGTGCCAGCAGTCCCGGCCGACGGGAGCTGTTTTTT. The J gene is TRBJ2-2, the V gene TRBV12-3 or TRBV12-4, with no clear D. The CDR3 covers 12 residues. V was cut by 5 bases and J by 9 bases, with 10 bases left in between.

The chain couples TRBV6-1 to TRBJ2-3; 10 positions match TRBD2. Trimming cost V 2 bases and J 3 bases; bases outside gene matches: 11. The germline CDR1 and CDR2 sequences are MNHNS and SASEGT. The CDR3 spans 18 residues. The CDR3 nucleotides read TGTGCCAGCAGTGAATTGGGAGTAGCGGGGGGTGCTACAGATACGCAGTATTTT. Translated, it gives CASSELGVAGGATDTQYF.

The genes are TRBV11-1 and TRBJ2-4; D may be TRBD1 (5 bases). Germline assignment: CDR1 SGHAT and CDR2 FQDESV (reference sequence). Trimming cost V 5 bases and J 0 bases, with 14 bases left between them. CDR3 length: 16 amino acids. CDR3 nucleotides: TGTGCCAGCAGCCACCAGGGTTCTCTAGCCAAAAACATTCAGTACTTC. Its translation: CASSHQGSLAKNIQYF. The complete variable domain, with remaining parts taken from reference TRBV11-1 and TRBJ2-4, reads EAEVAQSPRYKITEKSQAVAFWCDPISGHATLYWYRQILGQGPELLVQFQDESVVDDSQLPKDRFSAERLKGVDSTLKIQPAELGDSAMYLCASSHQGSLAKNIQYFGAGTRLSVL.

Comment on this clone: Other DNA sequences from this sample encode an identical CDR3 as well. The DNA for the CDR3 is TGTGCCAGCAGCTTAGGGGGCGGCTACACCTTC. Its translation: CASSLGGGYTF. This chain joins TRBV7-9 and TRBJ1-2, with TRBD1 as a possible D gene (5 bases). V was trimmed by 1 base and J by 8 bases, leaving 5 bases between them. Germline V gene sequence: CDR1 SEHNR, CDR2 FQNEAQ (reference sequence). CDR3 length: 11 residues. Based on the CDR3 plus reference TRBV7-9 and TRBJ1-2, the full variable domain is DTGVSQNPRHKITKRGQNVTFRCDPISEHNRLYWYRQTLGQGPEFLTYFQNEAQLEKSRLLSDRFSAERPKGSFSTLEIQRTEQGDSAMYLCASSLGGGYTFGSGTRLTVV.

Here the CDR3 reads CASSLLGQGTNEQFF. In DNA form, the CDR3 reads TGTGCCAGCAGTTTATTGGGACAGGGGACAAATGAGCAGTTCTTC. The rearrangement joins TRBV28 to TRBJ2-1, with 10 bases matching TRBD1. CDR1 is MDHEN and CDR2 is SYDVKM in the germline V gene. The V segment lost 1 base and the J segment 7 bases; nucleotides outside the gene matches: 4. The CDR3 spans 15 residues.

This clone was picked up a small number of times. V is TRBV5-1 and J is TRBJ2-3; TRBD2 aligns across 13 bases. Germline values: CDR1 SGHRS, CDR2 YFSETQ. The CDR3 runs to 17 residues. With V trimmed by 0 bases and J by 6 bases, 7 bases remained unmatched. The CDR3 bases are TGCGCCAGCAGCTTGGGGGGACTAGCGGGAAGTTTGGATACGCAGTATTTT. The encoded protein is CASSLGGLAGSLDTQYF.